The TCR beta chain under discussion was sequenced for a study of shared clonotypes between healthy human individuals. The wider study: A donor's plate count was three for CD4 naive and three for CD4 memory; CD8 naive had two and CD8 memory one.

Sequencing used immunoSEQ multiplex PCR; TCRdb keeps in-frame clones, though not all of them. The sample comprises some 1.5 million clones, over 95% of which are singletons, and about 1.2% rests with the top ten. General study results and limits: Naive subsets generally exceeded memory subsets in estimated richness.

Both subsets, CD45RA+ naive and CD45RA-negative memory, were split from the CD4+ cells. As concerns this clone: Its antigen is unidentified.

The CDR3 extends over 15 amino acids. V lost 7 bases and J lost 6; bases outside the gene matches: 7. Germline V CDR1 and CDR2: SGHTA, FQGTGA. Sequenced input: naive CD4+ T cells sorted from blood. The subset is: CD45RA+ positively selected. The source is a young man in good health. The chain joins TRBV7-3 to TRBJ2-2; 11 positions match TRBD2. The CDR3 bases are TGTGCCAGCACCCCTTCACTAGCGGGAGCCGGGGAGCTGTTTTTT. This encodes CASTPSLAGAGELFF.